This T cell receptor beta chain was found in a study of OX40 agonist ivuxolimab in advanced cancers. In terms of the full investigation: Ivuxolimab was an agonistic, fully human IgG2 monoclonal antibody directed against OX40 (CD134), a costimulatory receptor. Intravenous ivuxolimab was administered to patients every 2 weeks at six dose levels: 0.01, 0.1, 0.3, 1.5, 3 and 10 mg/kg. Of the 50 to 55 patients in dose escalation, some 20 had hepatocellular carcinoma, roughly 15 had melanoma, 9 had renal cell carcinoma and 9 had head and neck cancer. In the dose-escalation cohort, 65% to 90% of patients were male, and the mean age was around 60 years, with a range of roughly 20 to 85. Patients were allowed to have had prior anti-PD-1, anti-PD-L1 or anti-CTLA-4 therapy, and around 41% of the dose-escalation patients had previously received checkpoint inhibitors. Partial responses occurred in three dose-escalation patients: two with cutaneous melanoma and one with hepatocellular carcinoma. Peripheral TCRbeta sequencing aimed to test whether ivuxolimab altered TCR sequence diversity and caused clonal T-cell expansion. The paper covers the monotherapy dose-escalation part of the phase I ivuxolimab trial, which included N of about 50 patients.

On this clone: What antigen it recognizes has not been identified. Nothing much larger sits one base from this clone, and base qualities are not available.

To sequence the TCRbeta CDR3 region, genomic DNA was isolated from the sorted cells. TCRbeta CDR3 regions were sequenced using the immunoSEQ Assay. This immuneACCESS table, as held by TCRdb, lists in-frame sequences with V and J called but not all clones. Of the missing ones, under half trace to an unresolved V gene in checked studies; the others have no known cause. A total of 25,000 to 35,000 clones appear in this sample, approximately 80% of them only once. Roughly a quarter of the sample comes from the top ten. The trial excluded patients who had a history of autoimmune disease or were on systemic immunosuppression. Peripheral blood for TCR sequencing was drawn from every dose cohort at baseline, at cycle 4 day 1 and at cycle 7 day 1. The samples were taken from a phase I, first-in-human, multicenter, open-label dose-escalation trial of ivuxolimab. Adults with locally advanced or metastatic melanoma, renal cell, hepatocellular, or head and neck squamous cell carcinoma were enrolled in the trial. CD4+ and CD8+ T cells were sorted separately from peripheral blood before TCR sequencing.

Overall study outcomes, separate from this receptor: After ivuxolimab, more expanded clones were found on average in CD8+ T cells than in CD4+ T cells. Low levels of normalized T-cell clonal expansion were also seen in some patients who did not respond. At doses of 0.1 to 3.0 mg/kg, clonal expansion of both CD4+ and CD8+ blood T cells was observed from baseline to week 6. In partial responders in the 0.1-3.0 mg/kg groups, normalized peripheral clonal expansion was found to be among the lowest, especially among CD8+ T cells. Antigen specificity was not determined for the clonally expanded peripheral T cells.

This receptor was obtained from an adult with an advanced solid tumor such as melanoma, head and neck, liver or kidney cancer. The sequencing here drew on CD4+ or CD8+ T cells sorted from blood, taken in a trial of the OX40 agonist ivuxolimab.

This receptor carries the CDR3 CASSPAGTGGSPEAFF. The sequence in DNA is TGCGCCAGCAGCCCTGCCGGGACAGGGGGATCCCCTGAAGCTTTCTTT. Here the chain combines TRBV5-1 and TRBJ1-1; 11 junctional bases match TRBD1. After removal of 4 bases from V and 6 bases from J, the junction retains 11 bases not matched to a gene. The CDR3 contains 16 residues, cysteine and phenylalanine counted. The kept DNA is CDR3 alone, 48 bases in frame from the first base. Sequences SGHRS (CDR1) and YFSETQ (CDR2) are obtained from the germline V gene.